Shown below are 18 T cell receptor beta chains from a single sample sequenced in a study of cytomegalovirus exposure and HLA in healthy donors (dated by TCRdb to the late 2010s). The method was the immunoSEQ multiplex PCR assay. For the multiplex PCR, a mixture combining 60 forward primers for TCR Vbeta segments and 13 reverse primers for TCR Jbeta segments was used. TCRdb took this table from immuneACCESS and kept in-frame rearrangements with V and J called. Such tables lack part of the clones; where checked against another copy, unresolved V genes explain under half of the gap, and the rest is unexplained. The sample table holds about 130,000 clones, of which about 80% were seen once. Jointly, the top ten make up about 6.5% of the sample. Sequencing used PBMCs. These receptors were collected from a man aged 40-49 years in good health and CMV-seropositive.

The V gene is TRBV29-1, the J gene TRBJ2-5, with D tentatively TRBD2 (6 bases). The CDR3 extends over 13 amino acids. Trimming pared 3 bases from V and 1 base from J, leaving 9 bases between. CDR1 is SQVTM and CDR2 is ANQGSEA in the germline V gene. The CDR3, as DNA: TGCAGCGTTGACCCGGGAGTCCAAGAGACCCAGTACTTC. Amino acids: CSVDPGVQETQYF.

V usage is TRBV7-9 and J usage is TRBJ1-6; D is perhaps TRBD1 (5 bases). This CDR3 region has 16 residues. Germline V gene lookup returns CDR1 SEHNR and CDR2 FQNEAQ (reference sequence). V was cut by 3 bases and J by 7 bases, with 16 bases left in between. The CDR3 is CASSFGQIKPNSPLHF. The DNA of the CDR3 is TGTGCCAGCAGCTTTGGACAAATTAAACCGAATTCACCCCTCCACTTT. Full variable domain (missing parts from reference TRBV7-9 and TRBJ1-6): DTGVSQNPRHKITKRGQNVTFRCDPISEHNRLYWYRQTLGQGPEFLTYFQNEAQLEKSRLLSDRFSAERPKGSFSTLEIQRTEQGDSAMYLCASSFGQIKPNSPLHFGNGTRLTVT.

This sequence joins TRBV2 and TRBJ1-5; a possible D gene is TRBD1 (5 bases). The CDR3 extends over 14 amino acids. V dropped 3 bases and J dropped 9 bases, with 15 bases sitting between them. The V gene's germline CDR1 is SNHLY and CDR2 FYNNEI. The CDR3 loop reads CASSEDSRRGPQHF. CDR3 DNA sequence: TGTGCCAGCAGTGAGGACTCTCGGAGGGGGCCCCAGCATTTT. Together with reference TRBV2 and TRBJ1-5, the CDR3 gives the full variable domain: EPEVTQTPSHQVTQMGQEVILRCVPISNHLYFYWYRQILGQKVEFLVSFYNNEISEKSEIFDDQFSVERPDGSNFTLKIRSTKLEDSAMYFCASSEDSRRGPQHFGDGTRLSIL.

This clone was seen a few times. This chain links TRBV6-5 with TRBJ2-5; D ambiguous. This CDR3 is 13 amino acids long. In germline, CDR1 is MNHEY, CDR2 SVGAGI. V was cut by 4 bases and J by 4 bases, with 10 bases left in between. This CDR3 reads CASSFQRGETQYF. The DNA of the CDR3 is TGTGCCAGCAGTTTTCAGCGAGGAGAGACCCAGTACTTC.

This clone was seen a handful of times. The chain is built from TRBV29-1 and TRBJ1-5; no clear D gene. The CDR3 consists of 14 residues. Trimming took off 4 bases at V and 1 base at J, with 11 bases between the two ends. In germline, CDR1 is SQVTM, CDR2 ANQGSEA. CDR3 protein: CSVGEGLSNQPQHF. DNA of the CDR3: TGCAGCGTTGGGGAGGGTCTAAGCAATCAGCCCCAGCATTTT.

In DNA, the CDR3 is TGTGCCAGCAGCCGGGCGGCCTTAGCGTCGAGCTCCTACAATGAGCAGTTCTTC. This sequence encodes CASSRAALASSSYNEQFF. The chain recombines TRBV5-4 with TRBJ2-1; D possibly corresponds to TRBD2 (5 bases). The V end lost 4 bases, the J end lost 0 bases, and 20 bases lay between the germline ends. This CDR3 has 18 amino acids. CDR1 and CDR2 (germline): SGHNT, YYREEE (reference sequence).

This clone was seen only a few times. The chain has TRBV18 and TRBJ1-3; 9 nucleotides align to TRBD1. Germline values: CDR1 KGHSH, CDR2 LQKENI. Trimming at V came to 5 bases and at J to 4 bases, leaving 6 bases not matched to a gene. CDR3 length: 15 residues. CDR3 amino acids: CASSSTGGKGNTIYF. The CDR3 DNA is TGTGCCAGCTCAAGCACAGGGGGCAAAGGAAACACCATATATTTT.

The chain couples TRBV29-1 to TRBJ2-7; tentative D call: TRBD1 (5 bases). The germline V gene has CDR1 SQVTM and CDR2 ANQGSEA. The CDR3 loop spans 15 amino acids. V gave up 6 bases and J gave up 1 base, with 19 bases separating them. The CDR3 bases are TGCAGCGTAGCTCCGGTGGGGCCGCCGTCCTACGAGCAGTACTTC. It specifies CSVAPVGPPSYEQYF.

The rearrangement uses TRBV29-1 and TRBJ1-2; weak D call: TRBD1 (5 bases). This CDR3 spans 12 amino acids. Germline assignment: CDR1 SQVTM and CDR2 ANQGSEA. The CDR3 DNA is TGCAGAGGGATAACAGGAAACTATGGCTACACCTTC. Its translation is CRGITGNYGYTF.

J is TRBJ1-1 and V is TRBV19, with 7 bases identical to TRBD1. The trim removed 5 bases at V and 3 bases at J, leaving 9 bases unmatched. CDR3 length equals 15 residues. Looked up from germline, CDR1 is LNHDA and CDR2 is SQIVND (reference sequence). For the CDR3, the DNA is TGTGCCAGTAGTTACCGACAGGGTCGGGACACTGAAGCTTTCTTT. Protein: CASSYRQGRDTEAFF.

J is TRBJ1-2 and V is TRBV30; unclear D gene. The CDR3 is 13 amino acids. Trimming removed 0 bases at V and 8 bases at J, with 13 bases between. Germline V CDR1 and CDR2: GTSNPN, SVGIG (reference sequence). CDR3 coding DNA: TGTGCCTGGAGTGTCGGCAGACGAGCGGGCTACACCTTC. As protein: CAWSVGRRAGYTF.

The V gene is TRBV6-6, the J gene TRBJ1-1; no clear D. This CDR3 region has 13 residues. V dropped 6 bases and J dropped 4 bases, with 12 bases sitting between them. Germline V lookup: CDR1 MNHNY, CDR2 SVGAGI (reference sequence). The CDR3 loop is CASSLESGTEAFF. CDR3 sequence (DNA): TGTGCCAGCAGCCTGGAGAGTGGCACTGAAGCTTTCTTT.

V usage is TRBV30 and J usage is TRBJ2-2, with no clear D. There are 14 residues in the CDR3. The germline V and J ends were trimmed by 3 bases and 6 bases, with 14 bases remaining between them. CDR1 is GTSNPN, CDR2 SVGIG, per germline (reference sequence). As DNA, the CDR3 is TGTGCCTGGAGCCGATCGACTGTATCCGGGGAGCTGTTTTTT. It translates to CAWSRSTVSGELFF.

The V and J genes are TRBV21-1 and TRBJ2-7; the listed D gene, TRBD2, was not tested against the DNA. TRBV21-1 is classified as a pseudogene. This CDR3 region has 14 residues. The CDR3, as DNA: TGTGCCAGCAGCCCAGGCGGGGAACTCTACGAGCAGTACTTC. Its protein is CASSPGGELYEQYF.

The sample holds one count of this clone. This sequence joins TRBV5-6 and TRBJ2-3; the D is unclear. V was trimmed by 4 bases and J by 0 bases, leaving 18 bases between them. The CDR3 runs to 17 residues. Germline CDR1 SGHDT, CDR2 YYEEEE. CDR3 DNA sequence: TGTGCCAGCAGCCCCCCCCAATACCAGGATAGCACAGATACGCAGTATTTT. Translated: CASSPPQYQDSTDTQYF.

V is TRBV2 and J is TRBJ1-2; tentative D call: TRBD1 (6 bases). This CDR3 has 15 residues. V lost 6 bases and J 5 bases, leaving 19 bases between the germline ends. CDR1 and CDR2 from the germline V gene are SNHLY and FYNNEI. In DNA, the CDR3 is TGTGCCAGCAGGAGGGGGTCTGGTTTCGGTTATGGCTACACCTTC. Encoded protein: CASRRGSGFGYGYTF. The whole variable domain, filled in from reference TRBV2 and TRBJ1-2, reads EPEVTQTPSHQVTQMGQEVILRCVPISNHLYFYWYRQILGQKVEFLVSFYNNEISEKSEIFDDQFSVERPDGSNFTLKIRSTKLEDSAMYFCASRRGSGFGYGYTFGSGTRLTVV.

The chain joins TRBV27 to TRBJ1-2, with D possibly being TRBD1 (6 bases). CDR1 is MNHEY and CDR2 is SMNVEV in the germline V gene (reference sequence). V gave up 0 bases and J gave up 6 bases, with 23 bases separating them. The CDR3 length is 18 residues. For the CDR3, the DNA is TGTGCCAGCAGTTTATCGAGATTAATAGGGGGACCTCTAGATGGCTACACCTTC. Its protein is CASSLSRLIGGPLDGYTF.

The V and J genes are TRBV11-2 and TRBJ1-1, with D unclear. V gave up 0 bases and J gave up 5 bases, with 4 bases separating them. The CDR3 extends over 12 amino acids. CDR1 is SGHAT and CDR2 is FQNNGV in the germline V gene. DNA for the CDR3: TGTGCCAGCAGCTTAGAGAGGACTGAAGCTTTCTTT. Translated: CASSLERTEAFF.